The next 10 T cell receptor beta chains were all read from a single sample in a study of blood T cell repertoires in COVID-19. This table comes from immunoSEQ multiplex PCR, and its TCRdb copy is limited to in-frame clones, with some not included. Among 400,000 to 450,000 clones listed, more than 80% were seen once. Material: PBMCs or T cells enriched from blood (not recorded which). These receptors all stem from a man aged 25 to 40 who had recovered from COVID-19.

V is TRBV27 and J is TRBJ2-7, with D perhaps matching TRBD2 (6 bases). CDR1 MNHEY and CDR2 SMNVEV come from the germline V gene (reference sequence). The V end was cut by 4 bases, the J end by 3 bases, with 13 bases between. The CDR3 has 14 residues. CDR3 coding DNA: TGTGCCAGCAGTTCCGGGACTTCAAACTACGAGCAGTACTTC. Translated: CASSSGTSNYEQYF.

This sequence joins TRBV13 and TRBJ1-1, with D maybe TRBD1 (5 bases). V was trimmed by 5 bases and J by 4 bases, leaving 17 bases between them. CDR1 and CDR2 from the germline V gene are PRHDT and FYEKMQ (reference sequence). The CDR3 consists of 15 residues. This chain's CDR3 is CASSPASDRGTEAFF. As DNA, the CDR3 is TGTGCCAGCAGCCCTGCCTCTGATAGGGGCACTGAAGCTTTCTTT. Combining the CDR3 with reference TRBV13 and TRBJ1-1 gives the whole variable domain AAGVIQSPRHLIKEKRETATLKCYPIPRHDTVYWYQQGPGQDPQFLISFYEKMQSDKGSIPDRFSAQQFSDYHSELNMSSLELGDSALYFCASSPASDRGTEAFFGQGTRLTVV.

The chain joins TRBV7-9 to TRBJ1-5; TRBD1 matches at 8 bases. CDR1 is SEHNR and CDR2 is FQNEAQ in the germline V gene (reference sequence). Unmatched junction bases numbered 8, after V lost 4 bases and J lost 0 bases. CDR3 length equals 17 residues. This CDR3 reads CASSYQGATDSNQPQHF. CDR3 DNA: TGTGCCAGCAGCTATCAGGGGGCAACTGATAGCAATCAGCCCCAGCATTTT.

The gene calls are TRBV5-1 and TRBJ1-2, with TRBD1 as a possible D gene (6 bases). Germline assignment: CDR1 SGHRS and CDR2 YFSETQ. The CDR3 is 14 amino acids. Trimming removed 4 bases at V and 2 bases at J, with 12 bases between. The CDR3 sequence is CASSTDSLNYGYTF. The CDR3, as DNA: TGCGCCAGCAGCACGGACAGTCTGAACTATGGCTACACCTTC.

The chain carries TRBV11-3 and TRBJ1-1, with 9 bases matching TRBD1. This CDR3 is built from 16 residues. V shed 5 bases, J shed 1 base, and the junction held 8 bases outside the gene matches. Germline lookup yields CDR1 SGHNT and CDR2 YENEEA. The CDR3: CASSLRTGAGNTEAFF. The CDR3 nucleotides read TGTGCCAGCAGCCTCCGGACAGGGGCAGGGAACACTGAAGCTTTCTTT.

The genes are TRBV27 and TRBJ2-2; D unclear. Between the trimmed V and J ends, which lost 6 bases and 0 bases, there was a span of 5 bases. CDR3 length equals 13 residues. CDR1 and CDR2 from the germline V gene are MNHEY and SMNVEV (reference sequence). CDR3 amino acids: CASRASNTGELFF. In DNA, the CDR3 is TGTGCCAGCAGGGCTTCGAACACCGGGGAGCTGTTTTTT.

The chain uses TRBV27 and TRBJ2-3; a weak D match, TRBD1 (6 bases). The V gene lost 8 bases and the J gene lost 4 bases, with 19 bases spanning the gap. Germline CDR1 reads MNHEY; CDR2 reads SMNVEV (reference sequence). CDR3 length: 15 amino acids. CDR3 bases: TGTGCCAGCGGATCGTCTACAGGGACCTCAGATACGCAGTATTTT. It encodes CASGSSTGTSDTQYF.

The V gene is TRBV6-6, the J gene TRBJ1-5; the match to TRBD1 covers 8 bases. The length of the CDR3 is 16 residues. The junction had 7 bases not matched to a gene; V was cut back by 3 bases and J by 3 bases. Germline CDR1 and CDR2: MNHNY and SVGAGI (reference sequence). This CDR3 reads CASSYTTGAHNQPQHF. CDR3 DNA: TGTGCCAGCAGTTATACGACAGGGGCCCACAATCAGCCCCAGCATTTT.

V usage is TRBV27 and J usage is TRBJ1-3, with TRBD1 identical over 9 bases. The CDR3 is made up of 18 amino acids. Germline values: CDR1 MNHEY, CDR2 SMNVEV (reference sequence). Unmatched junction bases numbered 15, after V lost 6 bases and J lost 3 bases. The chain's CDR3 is CASRRSGTGIIFGNTIYF. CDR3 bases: TGTGCCAGCAGGCGCTCCGGGACAGGGATCATTTTTGGAAACACCATATATTTT.

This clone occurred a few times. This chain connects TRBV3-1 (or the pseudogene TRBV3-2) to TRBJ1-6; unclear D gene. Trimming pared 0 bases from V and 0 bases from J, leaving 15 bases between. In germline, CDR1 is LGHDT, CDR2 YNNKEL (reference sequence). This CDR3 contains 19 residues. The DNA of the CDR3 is TGTGCCAGCAGCCAAGATTCTCCCGGCGGGAGCTCCTATAATTCACCCCTCCACTTT. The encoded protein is CASSQDSPGGSSYNSPLHF.